This TCR beta chain was sequenced for a study of T cell responses to AZD1222 COVID-19 vaccine. Study results and caveats: Donor demographics were predominantly white British with a female majority; clonal diversity may be underestimated.

About this clone itself: Its matching antigen is unknown.

Here immunoSEQ multiplex PCR was the method, and the copy in TCRdb shows in-frame clones only, minus some. Of about 120,000 clones listed, approximately 93% are singletons. This sample comprised peripheral blood, obtained on day 0 of AZD1222 vaccination. The origin of this receptor is an adult in good health.

The CDR3 protein is CASSLHEGTLGAFF. CDR3 in DNA: TGTGCCAGCAGTTTACATGAGGGGACCCTTGGGGCTTTCTTT. The chain has TRBV28 and TRBJ1-1, with a possible D match to TRBD1 (5 bases). Germline V CDR1 and CDR2: MDHEN, SYDVKM. Trimming removed 2 bases at V and 11 bases at J, with 18 bases between. The CDR3 is made up of 14 amino acids.